This T cell receptor beta chain originates from a study of cytomegalovirus exposure and HLA in healthy donors. This clone occurred a few times. Its target is unknown. Findings and caveats of the study: The classifier, whose performance was assessed in both the original and validation cohorts, reportedly diagnosed cytomegalovirus status with high specificity and sensitivity.

In the PCR, 60 Vbeta and 13 Jbeta primers were used. Profiled with immunoSEQ multiplex PCR; TCRdb holds only in-frame clones, not every one. This table holds under 150,000 clones, approximately 80% found once. CDR1 is SGHRS and CDR2 is YFSETQ in the germline V gene. V trimming: 5 bases; J trimming: 5 bases; junction bases outside the gene matches: 12. The CDR3 contains 16 residues. The sequence was obtained from a female donor in good health and CMV-seropositive. The chain uses TRBV5-1 and TRBJ2-1; TRBD1 matches 8 bases. Sequencing was done on a sample of PBMCs. CDR3 coding DNA: TGCGCCAGCAGTCCTTCCAGGGGGCGCCTAAACAATGAGCAGTTCTTC. Translating it yields CASSPSRGRLNNEQFF.